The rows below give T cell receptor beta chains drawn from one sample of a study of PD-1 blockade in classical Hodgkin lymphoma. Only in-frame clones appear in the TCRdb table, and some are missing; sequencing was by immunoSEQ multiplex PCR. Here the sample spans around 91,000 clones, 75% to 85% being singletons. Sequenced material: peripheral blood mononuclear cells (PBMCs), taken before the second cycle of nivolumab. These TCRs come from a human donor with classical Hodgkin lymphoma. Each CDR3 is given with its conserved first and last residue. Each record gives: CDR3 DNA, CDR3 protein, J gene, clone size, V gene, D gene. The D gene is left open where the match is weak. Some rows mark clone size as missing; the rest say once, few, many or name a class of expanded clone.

cdr3_nt: TGTGCCAGCAGCGTACAGCCCCCCACCGGGGAGCTGTTTTTT; cdr3_aa: CASSVQPPTGELFF; j_call: TRBJ2-2; clone_size: NA; v_call: TRBV9; d_call: NA
cdr3_nt: TGTGCCAGCAGCTTCCGGGACAGGGCCCACGAGCAGTACTTC; cdr3_aa: CASSFRDRAHEQYF; j_call: TRBJ2-7; clone_size: NA; v_call: TRBV7-9; d_call: TRBD1
cdr3_nt: TGTGCCATCAGTACCAGCGGGACAGATACGCAGTATTTT; cdr3_aa: CAISTSGTDTQYF; j_call: TRBJ2-3; clone_size: NA; v_call: TRBV10-3; d_call: NA
cdr3_nt: TGTGCCAGCAGCGAGCGGGAGGCCGTAGATACGCAGTATTTT; cdr3_aa: CASSEREAVDTQYF; j_call: TRBJ2-3; clone_size: once; v_call: TRBV6-1; d_call: TRBD2
cdr3_nt: TGTGCCAGCAGCGTAACAGGGGTTGGCAATCAGCCCCAGCATTTT; cdr3_aa: CASSVTGVGNQPQHF; j_call: TRBJ1-5; clone_size: NA; v_call: TRBV2; d_call: TRBD1
cdr3_nt: TGTGCCATCAGTGAGTCGGGGTACAATGAGCAGTTCTTC; cdr3_aa: CAISESGYNEQFF; j_call: TRBJ2-1; clone_size: once; v_call: TRBV10-3; d_call: NA
cdr3_nt: TGTGCCAGCACCAGCCGGGACAACCGACCCTCCTACGAGCAGTACTTC; cdr3_aa: CASTSRDNRPSYEQYF; j_call: TRBJ2-7; clone_size: NA; v_call: TRBV21-1; d_call: NA
cdr3_nt: TGCGCCAGCAGTTTTTCCGGGACAGGGGAGCAGTTCTTC; cdr3_aa: CASSFSGTGEQFF; j_call: TRBJ2-1; clone_size: NA; v_call: TRBV5-1; d_call: TRBD1
cdr3_nt: TGTGCCAGTAGTCCGGGACCCTCTGGGGCCAACGTCCTGACTTTC; cdr3_aa: CASSPGPSGANVLTF; j_call: TRBJ2-6; clone_size: NA; v_call: TRBV19; d_call: NA
cdr3_nt: TGTGCCAGCAGCTTACAGGGAGCCAGATACGAGCAGTACTTC; cdr3_aa: CASSLQGARYEQYF; j_call: TRBJ2-7; clone_size: NA; v_call: TRBV11-2; d_call: NA
cdr3_nt: TGTGCCAGTAGTTCCGGTGGGGGGCAGGTCGGGAGCACTGAAGCTTTCTTT; cdr3_aa: CASSSGGGQVGSTEAFF; j_call: TRBJ1-1; clone_size: NA; v_call: TRBV19; d_call: NA
cdr3_nt: TGTGCCAGCAGTCCACAGGGGGCAATGTCGGGAGCTTTCTTT; cdr3_aa: CASSPQGAMSGAFF; j_call: TRBJ1-1; clone_size: NA; v_call: TRBV6-5; d_call: TRBD1
cdr3_nt: TGTGCCAGCAGCCTAGGGACAGAAACGTATAGCAATCAGCCCCAGCATTTT; cdr3_aa: CASSLGTETYSNQPQHF; j_call: TRBJ1-5; clone_size: NA; v_call: TRBV7-9; d_call: TRBD1
cdr3_nt: TGTGCCAGCAGGGAGGGACTAACCCTTAGCTACGAGCAGTACTTC; cdr3_aa: CASREGLTLSYEQYF; j_call: TRBJ2-7; clone_size: few; v_call: TRBV6-6; d_call: TRBD2
cdr3_nt: TGTGCCACCCTTAGCACAGATACGCAGTATTTT; cdr3_aa: CATLSTDTQYF; j_call: TRBJ2-3; clone_size: NA; v_call: TRBV27; d_call: NA
cdr3_nt: TGTGCCAGCAGTTCCGGGGACAGCCGACAGTACTTC; cdr3_aa: CASSSGDSRQYF; j_call: TRBJ2-4; clone_size: NA; v_call: TRBV6-5; d_call: TRBD1
cdr3_nt: TGTGCCAGTAGTATTTCCAGAGCCGGGACTAAGGTGTACGAGCAGTACTTC; cdr3_aa: CASSISRAGTKVYEQYF; j_call: TRBJ2-7; clone_size: NA; v_call: TRBV19; d_call: TRBD2
cdr3_nt: TGCGCCAGCAGCAATGGAGTCAGGGAAGAGACCCAGTACTTC; cdr3_aa: CASSNGVREETQYF; j_call: TRBJ2-5; clone_size: NA; v_call: TRBV5-1; d_call: NA
cdr3_nt: TGTGCCAGCAGCTTAGGCCGGACCAATGAGCAGTTCTTC; cdr3_aa: CASSLGRTNEQFF; j_call: TRBJ2-1; clone_size: NA; v_call: TRBV7-8; d_call: NA
cdr3_nt: TGCGCCAGCAGCTTCGGACAGGGGGCCCCGAATGAAGCTTTCTTT; cdr3_aa: CASSFGQGAPNEAFF; j_call: TRBJ1-1; clone_size: NA; v_call: TRBV5-1; d_call: TRBD1
cdr3_nt: TGTGCCAGCAGCCGCTACAGAGACTACGAGCAGTACTTC; cdr3_aa: CASSRYRDYEQYF; j_call: TRBJ2-7; clone_size: NA; v_call: TRBV6-6; d_call: NA
cdr3_nt: TGTGCCAGCAGCTGGAGCGGGAGTGGAGATACGCAGTATTTT; cdr3_aa: CASSWSGSGDTQYF; j_call: TRBJ2-3; clone_size: NA; v_call: TRBV7-6; d_call: TRBD2
cdr3_nt: TGTGCCATTAGCGGGAGTACCTACAATGAGCAGTTCTTC; cdr3_aa: CAISGSTYNEQFF; j_call: TRBJ2-1; clone_size: NA; v_call: TRBV10-3; d_call: TRBD2
cdr3_nt: TGTGCCAGCAGTCGGGACAGGGATGGGGCCGGGGAGCTGTTTTTT; cdr3_aa: CASSRDRDGAGELFF; j_call: TRBJ2-2; clone_size: NA; v_call: TRBV7-3; d_call: TRBD1
cdr3_nt: TGTGCCAGCAGTGCTGTGGCGGGAGGAACAGATACGCAGTATTTT; cdr3_aa: CASSAVAGGTDTQYF; j_call: TRBJ2-3; clone_size: few; v_call: TRBV6-5; d_call: TRBD2
cdr3_nt: TGTGCCAGCAGTGAAGCTGTAGGGAATCCTTATGGCTACACCTTC; cdr3_aa: CASSEAVGNPYGYTF; j_call: TRBJ1-2; clone_size: NA; v_call: TRBV6-1; d_call: NA
cdr3_nt: TGTGCCAGCAGCTTAGATCGCATTGAGCAGTTCTTC; cdr3_aa: CASSLDRIEQFF; j_call: TRBJ2-1; clone_size: NA; v_call: TRBV11-2; d_call: NA
cdr3_nt: TGCGCCAGCAGCCAAGAACCAGCGGGCCAACCCAGGGCCGGGGAGCTGTTTTTT; cdr3_aa: CASSQEPAGQPRAGELFF; j_call: TRBJ2-2; clone_size: NA; v_call: TRBV4-3; d_call: NA
cdr3_nt: TGCGCCAGCAGCTGGGGGCTTATGGGACTAGCGGGAAACCAAGAGACCCAGTACTTC; cdr3_aa: CASSWGLMGLAGNQETQYF; j_call: TRBJ2-5; clone_size: NA; v_call: TRBV5-1; d_call: TRBD2
cdr3_nt: TGCGCCAACTACCACCCTATTTCCTCGGGGATGAACACTGAAGCTTTCTTT; cdr3_aa: CANYHPISSGMNTEAFF; j_call: TRBJ1-1; clone_size: NA; v_call: TRBV10-1; d_call: NA
cdr3_nt: TGTGCCAGCAGTTTAGAAATAGCGGGAGTCAAAAACATTCAGTACTTC; cdr3_aa: CASSLEIAGVKNIQYF; j_call: TRBJ2-4; clone_size: NA; v_call: TRBV28; d_call: TRBD2
cdr3_nt: TGTGCCAGCAGCTCCCCCCTACGGGCCAACCGGGCTTTCTTT; cdr3_aa: CASSSPLRANRAFF; j_call: TRBJ1-1; clone_size: NA; v_call: TRBV7-9; d_call: NA
cdr3_nt: TGTGCCTGGAGTGCCCATTACAATGAGCAGTTCTTC; cdr3_aa: CAWSAHYNEQFF; j_call: TRBJ2-1; clone_size: NA; v_call: TRBV30; d_call: NA
cdr3_nt: TGTGCCAGTAGTACGGGACAGGAGCGTAACTATGGCTACACCTTC; cdr3_aa: CASSTGQERNYGYTF; j_call: TRBJ1-2; clone_size: NA; v_call: TRBV19; d_call: TRBD1
cdr3_nt: TGCGCCAGCAGCTTGGTGGGAGGGGGCATCACTGAAGCTTTCTTT; cdr3_aa: CASSLVGGGITEAFF; j_call: TRBJ1-1; clone_size: NA; v_call: TRBV5-1; d_call: TRBD1
cdr3_nt: TGTGCCAGCAGCCCCCGGAGGTCCGGGGCCAACGTCCTGACTTTC; cdr3_aa: CASSPRRSGANVLTF; j_call: TRBJ2-6; clone_size: NA; v_call: TRBV7-9; d_call: NA
cdr3_nt: TGTGCCAGCAGGGGGAAGGCCGGGGAGCTGTTTTTT; cdr3_aa: CASRGKAGELFF; j_call: TRBJ2-2; clone_size: few; v_call: TRBV28; d_call: NA
cdr3_nt: TGCAGCGTCGCCCTCCACGGAGCTAGAGATGGAAACACCATATATTTT; cdr3_aa: CSVALHGARDGNTIYF; j_call: TRBJ1-3; clone_size: NA; v_call: TRBV29-1; d_call: NA
cdr3_nt: TGTGCCAGCAGTTCAGGGGGCTTAGGTGTTATTAATGAGCAGTTCTTC; cdr3_aa: CASSSGGLGVINEQFF; j_call: TRBJ2-1; clone_size: NA; v_call: TRBV28; d_call: TRBD1
cdr3_nt: TGTGCCAGTCAGGGGGGGATCTACGAGCAGTACTTC; cdr3_aa: CASQGGIYEQYF; j_call: TRBJ2-7; clone_size: NA; v_call: TRBV28; d_call: NA
cdr3_nt: TGCGCCAGCAGCTTGTCTAGGACAGGGATTTCATATGAGCAGTTCTTC; cdr3_aa: CASSLSRTGISYEQFF; j_call: TRBJ2-1; clone_size: NA; v_call: TRBV5-1; d_call: TRBD1
cdr3_nt: TGTGCCAGCAGGATAGCGGGAGGGCCTGTCCTGGAGCAGTTCTTC; cdr3_aa: CASRIAGGPVLEQFF; j_call: TRBJ2-1; clone_size: few; v_call: TRBV2; d_call: TRBD2
cdr3_nt: TGTGCTAGTGGTTTGGACAGGCTCACAGATACGCAGTATTTT; cdr3_aa: CASGLDRLTDTQYF; j_call: TRBJ2-3; clone_size: NA; v_call: TRBV12-5; d_call: NA